This T cell receptor (beta chain) was sequenced for a study of OX40 agonist ivuxolimab in advanced cancers. Describing the broader study: The costimulatory receptor OX40 (CD134) was targeted by ivuxolimab, a fully human IgG2 agonistic monoclonal antibody. Intravenous ivuxolimab was administered to patients every 2 weeks at six dose levels: 0.01, 0.1, 0.3, 1.5, 3 and 10 mg/kg. Among the roughly 50 dose-escalation patients, around 19 had hepatocellular carcinoma, 15 melanoma, 9 renal cell carcinoma and 9 head and neck cancer. In the dose-escalation cohort, 70% to 85% of patients were male, and the mean age was roughly 56 years with a range of roughly 23 to 79. Prior anti-PD-1, anti-PD-L1 or anti-CTLA-4 therapy was permitted, and checkpoint inhibitors had been received by about 36% of dose-escalation patients. Partial responses occurred in three dose-escalation patients, of whom one had hepatocellular carcinoma and two had cutaneous melanoma. Peripheral TCRbeta sequencing was intended to test whether TCR sequence diversity was altered and clonal T-cell expansion was caused by ivuxolimab. The paper covers the monotherapy dose-escalation part of the phase I ivuxolimab trial, which included N of about 50 patients. Broader findings and caveats from the paper: Antigen specificity was not determined for the clonally expanded peripheral T cells. Low levels of normalized T-cell clonal expansion were also shown by some nonresponding patients. Clonal expansion of both CD4+ and CD8+ blood T cells was observed from baseline to week 6 at doses 0.1 to 3.0 mg/kg. Partial responders in the 0.1-3.0 mg/kg groups had among the lowest normalized peripheral clonal expansion, especially among CD8+ T cells. After ivuxolimab, more expanded clones were found on average in CD8+ T cells than in CD4+ T cells.

Patients with a history of autoimmune disease or receiving systemic immunosuppression were excluded from the trial. Peripheral blood for TCR sequencing was collected from all dose cohorts at baseline, on cycle 4 day 1, and on cycle 7 day 1. The samples were taken from a phase I, first-in-human, multicenter, open-label dose-escalation trial of ivuxolimab. Adults with locally advanced or metastatic melanoma, renal cell carcinoma, hepatocellular carcinoma or head and neck squamous cell carcinoma were enrolled in the trial. CD4+ and CD8+ T cells were sorted separately from peripheral blood before TCR sequencing. Only one count was recorded for this clone. Its cognate antigen has yet to be identified. No qualities accompany the bases; no much larger clone lies one base away. V is clipped by 6 bases and J by 1 base, and the sequence between their germline boundaries is 7 bases long. From its cysteine to its phenylalanine, the CDR3 spans 12 amino acids. The sequence is cut down to CDR3 DNA, 36 bases in frame from base 1. The germline V gene provides CDR1 MDHEN and CDR2 SYDVKM.

For sequencing of the TCRbeta CDR3 region, genomic DNA was extracted from the sorted cells. The immunoSEQ Assay was used for sequencing of TCRbeta CDR3 regions. TCRdb's version of the immuneACCESS table is confined to in-frame rearrangements and falls short of the full clone set. An unresolved V gene accounts for under half of the shortfall where checked; the remainder is of unknown origin. This sample gives 12,000 or so clones in total; 75% to 85% of them show up just once. 11% to 15% of the sample comes from the top ten. Here the chain combines TRBV28 and TRBJ2-7; the D gene is possibly TRBD2, with 5 bases matching. The receptor was derived from an adult with an advanced solid tumor such as melanoma, head and neck, liver or kidney cancer. Sequences were derived from CD4+ or CD8+ T cells sorted from blood, sampled in a trial of the OX40 agonist ivuxolimab. The CDR3: CASSRGSYEQYF. The DNA sequence follows: TGTGCCAGCAGCCGAGGGTCCTACGAGCAGTACTTC.